The 14 T cell receptor beta chains presented below share a single source sample, sequenced in a study of cytomegalovirus exposure and HLA in healthy donors. The PCR used 60 Vbeta and 13 Jbeta primers. Only in-frame clones appear in the TCRdb table, and some are missing; sequencing was by immunoSEQ multiplex PCR. The sample contains fewer than 150,000 clones, roughly 80% of which appear only once. The source material was PBMCs. These receptors all come from a female donor in good health and CMV-seronegative.

The chain links TRBV19 to TRBJ1-1, with D hard to call. The CDR3 contains 15 residues. V lost 1 base to trimming and J lost 0 bases, with 9 bases between them. CDR1 is LNHDA, CDR2 SQIVND, per germline (reference sequence). The CDR3 DNA sequence: TGTGCCAGTAGTATAGGGAGAATCATGAACACTGAAGCTTTCTTT. It is translated as CASSIGRIMNTEAFF. The whole variable domain, remainder taken from reference TRBV19 and TRBJ1-1, is DGGITQSPKYLFRKEGQNVTLSCEQNLNHDAMYWYRQDPGQGLRLIYYSQIVNDFQKGDIAEGYSVSREKKESFPLTVTSAQKNPTAFYLCASSIGRIMNTEAFFGQGTRLTVV.

The V call is TRBV29-1, the J call TRBJ2-3, with 8 bases aligning to TRBD1. V shed 7 bases and J 10 bases; nucleotides not matched to a gene: 7. This CDR3 spans 11 amino acids. The germline V gene encodes CDR1 SQVTM and CDR2 ANQGSEA. The DNA of the CDR3 is TGCAGCGCCACGGACAGGGTAGCGCAGTATTTT. Its protein product is CSATDRVAQYF.

The gene calls are TRBV4-1 and TRBJ2-7; possibly TRBD1 for D (5 bases). The CDR3 contains 15 residues. Per the germline V gene, CDR1 is MGHRA and CDR2 is YSYEKL. V lost 2 bases and J 3 bases, leaving 14 bases between the germline ends. The CDR3 nucleotides are TGCGCCAGCAGCCAAAGCCCGGACACCTACTACGAGCAGTACTTC. It codes for CASSQSPDTYYEQYF.

This sequence joins TRBV5-4 and TRBJ2-7; D not resolved. Germline values: CDR1 SGHNT, CDR2 YYREEE (reference sequence). CDR3 length equals 13 residues. V lost 7 bases to trimming and J lost 2 bases, with 13 bases between them. DNA for the CDR3: TGTGCCAGCGCTCAAGGAGATGCCTACGAGCAGTACTTC. Translation: CASAQGDAYEQYF.

The chain links TRBV7-9 to TRBJ2-2; 9 positions match TRBD2. Germline V gene lookup returns CDR1 SEHNR and CDR2 FQNEAQ (reference sequence). V lost 5 bases, J lost 4 bases, and 5 bases stayed unmatched. This CDR3 has 15 residues. CDR3 region: CASSLSGSGTGELFF. As DNA, the CDR3 is TGTGCCAGCAGCCTTAGCGGGAGCGGCACCGGGGAGCTGTTTTTT.

CDR3 nucleotides: TGTGCCAGCAGTTGGGGACTAGCGGGAGTTCCCTACGAGCAGTACTTC. Residues: CASSWGLAGVPYEQYF. The chain is built from TRBV28 and TRBJ2-7; 14 bases agree with TRBD2. Germline lookup yields CDR1 MDHEN and CDR2 SYDVKM. The V gene end was trimmed by 4 bases and the J gene end by 2 bases; junction bases not matched to a gene: 4. This CDR3 has 16 residues.

The J gene is TRBJ1-1, the V gene TRBV25-1, with 9 bases matching TRBD1. In germline, CDR1 is MGHDK, CDR2 SYGVNS. V lost 4 bases, J lost 3 bases, and 3 bases stayed unmatched. The CDR3 loop spans 14 amino acids. The CDR3 DNA is TGTGCCAGCAGTGGACAGGGGGGGGACACTGAAGCTTTCTTT. Translation: CASSGQGGDTEAFF.

This chain connects TRBV14 to TRBJ2-3, with 7 bases that match TRBD2. CDR3 length: 17 residues. Unmatched junction bases numbered 10, after V lost 4 bases and J lost 0 bases. Germline V lookup: CDR1 SGHDN, CDR2 FVKESK. CDR3 region: CASSPLQASGSTDTQYF. The CDR3 DNA reads TGTGCCAGCAGCCCCCTCCAGGCTAGCGGTAGCACAGATACGCAGTATTTT.

The chain employs TRBV29-1 and TRBJ2-1, with 9 nucleotides matching TRBD2. The V segment lost 2 bases and the J segment 3 bases; nucleotides outside the gene matches: 8. The CDR3 is made up of 16 amino acids. Germline CDR1 is SQVTM and CDR2 is ANQGSEA. The CDR3 sequence is CSVETREGTNYNEQFF. Here the CDR3 DNA reads TGCAGCGTTGAAACGCGGGAGGGGACTAACTACAATGAGCAGTTCTTC.

The chain has TRBV6-5 and TRBJ2-7; TRBD2 matches at 11 bases. Per the germline V gene, CDR1 is MNHEY and CDR2 is SVGAGI. This CDR3 is built from 16 residues. V lost 4 bases to trimming and J lost 6 bases; unmatched junction nucleotides: 11. In nucleotides, the CDR3 is TGTGCCAGCAGTTGGGAGGGAACTAGCGGGAGAGGCGAGCAGTACTTC. Translated, it gives CASSWEGTSGRGEQYF.

V and J are TRBV7-9 and TRBJ1-1; D unresolved. Trimming stripped 1 base from V and 0 bases from J, with 9 bases between. Germline V gene lookup returns CDR1 SEHNR and CDR2 FQNEAQ (reference sequence). The CDR3 loop spans 15 amino acids. The CDR3, as DNA: TGTGCCAGCAGCTTAGGATCCAGTATGAACACTGAAGCTTTCTTT. It yields the protein CASSLGSSMNTEAFF.

The CDR3 loop reads CAWSVRGGSSGNTIYF. CDR3 coding DNA: TGTGCCTGGAGTGTAAGAGGTGGCAGCTCTGGAAACACCATATATTTT. The chain employs TRBV30 and TRBJ1-3, with D unresolved. V dropped 0 bases and J dropped 0 bases, with 12 bases sitting between them. The germline gives CDR1 GTSNPN, CDR2 SVGIG (reference sequence). The CDR3 consists of 16 residues.

The CDR3 is CASSVQGANTEAFF. The CDR3 nucleotides read TGTGCCAGCAGCGTTCAGGGGGCGAACACTGAAGCTTTCTTT. The V call is TRBV9, the J call TRBJ1-1; 8 positions match TRBD1. Germline lookup yields CDR1 SGDLS and CDR2 YYNGEE. The CDR3 spans 14 residues. Trimming removed 2 bases from V and 1 base from J; junction bases left unmatched: 1. Full variable domain (remainder filled in from reference TRBV9 and TRBJ1-1): DSGVTQTPKHLITATGQRVTLRCSPRSGDLSVYWYQQSLDQGLQFLIQYYNGEERAKGNILERFSAQQFPDLHSELNLSSLELGDSALYFCASSVQGANTEAFFGQGTRLTVV.

The V call is TRBV11-3, the J call TRBJ2-7; possible D gene TRBD1, 6 bases. Trimming removed 4 bases at V and 3 bases at J, with 10 bases between. This CDR3 contains 13 residues. Germline loops: CDR1 SGHNT, CDR2 YENEEA. Here the CDR3 reads CASSYRESYEQYF. CDR3 DNA sequence: TGTGCCAGCAGCTACAGGGAGAGCTACGAGCAGTACTTC.